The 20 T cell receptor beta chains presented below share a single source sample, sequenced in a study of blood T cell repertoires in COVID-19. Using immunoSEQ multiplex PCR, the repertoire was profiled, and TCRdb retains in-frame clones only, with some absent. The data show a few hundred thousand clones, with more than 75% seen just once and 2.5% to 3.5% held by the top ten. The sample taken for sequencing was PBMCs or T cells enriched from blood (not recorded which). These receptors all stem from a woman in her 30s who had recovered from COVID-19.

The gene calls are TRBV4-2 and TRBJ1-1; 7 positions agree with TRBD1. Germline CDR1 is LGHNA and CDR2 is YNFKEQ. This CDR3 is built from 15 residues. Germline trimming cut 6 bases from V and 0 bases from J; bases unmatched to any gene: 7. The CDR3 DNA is TGTGCCAGCAGGCCCGAGACAGGGTTGAACACTGAAGCTTTCTTT. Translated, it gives CASRPETGLNTEAFF.

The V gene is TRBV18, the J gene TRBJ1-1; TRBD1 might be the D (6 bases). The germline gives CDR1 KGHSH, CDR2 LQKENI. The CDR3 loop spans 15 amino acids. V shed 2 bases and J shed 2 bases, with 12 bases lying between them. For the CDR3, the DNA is TGTGCCAGCTCACCAGGGTCAGGGGCAAACACTGAAGCTTTCTTT. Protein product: CASSPGSGANTEAFF.

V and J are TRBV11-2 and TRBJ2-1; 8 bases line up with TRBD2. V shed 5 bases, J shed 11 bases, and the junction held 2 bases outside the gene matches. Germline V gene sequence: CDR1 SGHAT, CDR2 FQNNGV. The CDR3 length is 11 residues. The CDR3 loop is CASSAGGQQFF. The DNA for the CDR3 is TGTGCCAGCAGCGCGGGGGGCCAGCAGTTCTTC.

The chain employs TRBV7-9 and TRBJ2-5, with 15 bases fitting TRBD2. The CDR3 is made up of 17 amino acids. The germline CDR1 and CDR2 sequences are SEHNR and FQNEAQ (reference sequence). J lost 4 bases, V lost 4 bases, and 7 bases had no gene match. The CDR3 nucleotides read TGTGCCAGCAGCTATAGGACTAGCGGGAGGGAAGGAGAGACCCAGTACTTC. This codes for CASSYRTSGREGETQYF. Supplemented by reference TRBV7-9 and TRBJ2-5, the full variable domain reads DTGVSQNPRHKITKRGQNVTFRCDPISEHNRLYWYRQTLGQGPEFLTYFQNEAQLEKSRLLSDRFSAERPKGSFSTLEIQRTEQGDSAMYLCASSYRTSGREGETQYFGPGTRLLVL.

The CDR3 here is CASSTGRARETQYF. The CDR3 DNA follows: TGCGCCAGCAGTACCGGGAGGGCCCGGGAGACCCAGTACTTC. This chain uses TRBV5-1 with TRBJ2-5; TRBD2 matches at 8 bases. Germline assignment: CDR1 SGHRS and CDR2 YFSETQ. The CDR3 totals 14 residues. V shed 5 bases, J shed 5 bases, and the junction held 8 bases outside the gene matches.

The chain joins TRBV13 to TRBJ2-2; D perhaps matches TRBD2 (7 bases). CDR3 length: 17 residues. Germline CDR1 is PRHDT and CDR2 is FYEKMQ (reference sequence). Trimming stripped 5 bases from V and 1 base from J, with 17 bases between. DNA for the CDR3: TGTGCCAGCAGCGAGGGGGTAGCGGGCAAGAACACCGGGGAGCTGTTTTTT. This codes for CASSEGVAGKNTGELFF.

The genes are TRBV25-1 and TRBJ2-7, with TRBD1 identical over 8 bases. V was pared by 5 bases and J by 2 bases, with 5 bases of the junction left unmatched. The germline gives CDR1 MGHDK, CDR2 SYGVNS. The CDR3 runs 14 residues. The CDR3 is CASSPGQGPYEQYF. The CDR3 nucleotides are TGTGCCAGCAGTCCCGGACAGGGTCCCTACGAGCAGTACTTC.

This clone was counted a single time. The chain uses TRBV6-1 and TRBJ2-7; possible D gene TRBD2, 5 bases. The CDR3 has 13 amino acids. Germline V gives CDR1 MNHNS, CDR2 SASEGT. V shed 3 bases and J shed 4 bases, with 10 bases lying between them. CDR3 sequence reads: CASSESGSYEQYF. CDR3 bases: TGTGCCAGCAGTGAGAGTGGGAGTTACGAGCAGTACTTC.

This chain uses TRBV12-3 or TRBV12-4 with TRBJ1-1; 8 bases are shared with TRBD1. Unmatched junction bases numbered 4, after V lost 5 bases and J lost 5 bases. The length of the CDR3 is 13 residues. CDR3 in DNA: TGTGCCAGCAGTCAGGGGGCGCGGACTGAAGCTTTCTTT. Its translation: CASSQGARTEAFF.

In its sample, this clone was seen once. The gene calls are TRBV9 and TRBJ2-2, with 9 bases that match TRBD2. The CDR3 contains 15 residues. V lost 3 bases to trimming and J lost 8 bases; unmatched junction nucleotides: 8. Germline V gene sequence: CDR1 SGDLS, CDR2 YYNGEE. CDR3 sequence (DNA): TGTGCCAGCAGCGCCCATATAGCGGGAGTGGGGGAGCTGTTTTTT. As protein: CASSAHIAGVGELFF.

The CDR3 DNA sequence: TGTGCCAGCAACCCTCTGGACAGGGACGTCTACACCTTC. This translates into CASNPLDRDVYTF. V is TRBV5-5 and J is TRBJ1-2, with 8 bases identical to TRBD1. This CDR3 has 13 residues. CDR1 and CDR2 (germline): SGHKS, YYEKEE (reference sequence). The V and J ends lost 6 bases and 10 bases, in that order; junction bases with no gene match: 11.

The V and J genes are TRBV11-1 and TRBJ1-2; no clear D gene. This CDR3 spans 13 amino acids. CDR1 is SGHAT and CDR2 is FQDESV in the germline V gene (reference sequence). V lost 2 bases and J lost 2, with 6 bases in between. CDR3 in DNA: TGTGCCAGCAGCTTAAGGGAGAACTATGGCTACACCTTC. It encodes CASSLRENYGYTF. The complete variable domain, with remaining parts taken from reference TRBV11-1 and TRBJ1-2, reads EAEVAQSPRYKITEKSQAVAFWCDPISGHATLYWYRQILGQGPELLVQFQDESVVDDSQLPKDRFSAERLKGVDSTLKIQPAELGDSAMYLCASSLRENYGYTFGSGTRLTVV.

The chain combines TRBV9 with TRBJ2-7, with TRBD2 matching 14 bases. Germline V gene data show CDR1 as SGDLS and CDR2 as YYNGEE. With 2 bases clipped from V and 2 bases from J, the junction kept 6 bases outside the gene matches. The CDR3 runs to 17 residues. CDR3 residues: CASSVGTSGSQPYEQYF. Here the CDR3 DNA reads TGTGCCAGCAGCGTTGGGACTAGCGGGAGCCAACCCTACGAGCAGTACTTC.

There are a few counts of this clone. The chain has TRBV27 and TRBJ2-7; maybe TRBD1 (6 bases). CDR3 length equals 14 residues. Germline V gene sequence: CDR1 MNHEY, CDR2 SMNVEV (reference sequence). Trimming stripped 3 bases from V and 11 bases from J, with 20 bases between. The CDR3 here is CASSFQQGLYGEYF. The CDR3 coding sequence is TGTGCCAGCAGTTTCCAACAGGGTCTTTATGGGGAGTACTTC.

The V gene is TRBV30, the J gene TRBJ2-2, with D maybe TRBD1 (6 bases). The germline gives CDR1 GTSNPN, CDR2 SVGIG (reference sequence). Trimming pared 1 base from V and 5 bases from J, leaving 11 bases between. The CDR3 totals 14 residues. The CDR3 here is CAWSEGRGTGELFF. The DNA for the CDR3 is TGTGCCTGGAGTGAAGGCAGGGGAACCGGGGAGCTGTTTTTT.

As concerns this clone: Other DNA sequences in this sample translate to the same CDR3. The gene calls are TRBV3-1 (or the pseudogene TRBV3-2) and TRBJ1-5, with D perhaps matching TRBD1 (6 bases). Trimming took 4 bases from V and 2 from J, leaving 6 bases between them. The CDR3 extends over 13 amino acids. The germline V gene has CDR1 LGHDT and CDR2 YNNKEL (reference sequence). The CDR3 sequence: CASSPGGNQPQHF. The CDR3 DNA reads TGTGCCAGCAGCCCAGGGGGCAATCAGCCCCAGCATTTT.

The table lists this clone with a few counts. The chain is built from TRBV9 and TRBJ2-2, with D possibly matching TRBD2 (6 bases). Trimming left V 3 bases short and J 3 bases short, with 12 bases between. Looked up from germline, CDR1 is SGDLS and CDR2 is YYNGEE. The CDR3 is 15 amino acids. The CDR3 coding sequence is TGTGCCAGCAGCGAGACTAGTTCGGACACCGGGGAGCTGTTTTTT. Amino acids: CASSETSSDTGELFF.

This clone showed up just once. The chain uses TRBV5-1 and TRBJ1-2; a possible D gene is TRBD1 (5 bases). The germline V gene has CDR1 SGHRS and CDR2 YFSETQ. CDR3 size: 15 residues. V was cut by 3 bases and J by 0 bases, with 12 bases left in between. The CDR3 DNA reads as TGCGCCAGCAGCTCCCCCACGACAGCTAACTATGGCTACACCTTC. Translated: CASSSPTTANYGYTF.

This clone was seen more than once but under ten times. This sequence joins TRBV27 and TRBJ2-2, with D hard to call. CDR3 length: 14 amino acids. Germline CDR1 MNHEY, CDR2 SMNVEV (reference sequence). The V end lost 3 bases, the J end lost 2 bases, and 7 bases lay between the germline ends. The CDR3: CASSFPYNTGELFF. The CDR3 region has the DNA TGTGCCAGCAGTTTCCCCTATAACACCGGGGAGCTGTTTTTT.

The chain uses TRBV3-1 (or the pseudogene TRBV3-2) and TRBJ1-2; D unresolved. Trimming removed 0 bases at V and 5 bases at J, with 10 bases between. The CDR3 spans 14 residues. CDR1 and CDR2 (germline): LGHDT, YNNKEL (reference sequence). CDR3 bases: TGTGCCAGCAGCCAAGAGGGCGGAGGATATGGCTACACCTTC. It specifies CASSQEGGGYGYTF.